This TCR beta chain was found in a study of tumor-infiltrating lymphocytes in primary liver carcinoma. Researchers generated TCR beta cDNA from 500 to 600 ng of total RNA, relying on a constant-region primer. Researchers made the TCR beta libraries by running three nested multiplex PCR rounds with slightly modified ARM-PCR. The first two PCR rounds used TRBV1-TRBV30 forward primers with a C-beta reverse primer, roughly 10 cycles each. TCRdb independently ran MiXCR on the multiplex PCR reads; one entry per CDR3 protein. The repertoire holds over 25,000 distinct CDR3 sequences, with over 60% as singletons. This CDR3 region has 13 residues. V lost 1 base to trimming and J lost 10 bases, with 13 bases between them. The germline gives CDR1 SGHAT, CDR2 FQNNGV. The roughly 20-31 mg bulk tissue piece was not sorted before simultaneous RNA and DNA extraction. Chronic HBV infection was present, with no prior treatment. Tumor regions sampled: superior, inferior, left, right poles, and centre.

In regard to this clonotype: Its target is unknown. This CDR3 fails to terminate in the conserved phenylalanine or tryptophan, so it likely reflects a read error.

Notes on the study in general: About 7-25% of top clones, no more, were shared by all five regions.

This clonotype was sampled from a man aged 40-50 years with primary liver carcinoma and hepatitis B virus infection. Material for sequencing was liver tumor tissue from sampling region 3. Documented subset: tumor region T3, left-lateral pole. The rearrangement joins TRBV11-2 to TRBJ2-5; no clear D gene. Written as DNA, the CDR3 is TGTGCCAGCAGCTTAGGTCAGCGTGGCTTCCAGTACTTA. This encodes CASSLGQRGFQYL.